This T cell receptor (beta chain) was captured by sequencing in a study of T-cell memory formation after mild COVID-19. V gave up 5 bases and J gave up 3 bases, with 16 bases separating them. The CDR3 has 16 amino acids. The germline V gene has CDR1 SGHVS and CDR2 FNYEAQ. There are a few counts of this clonotype. Its target is not known. Whole-study results and caveats: Second-wave clones that peaked on day 37 lacked confirmed SARS-CoV-2 specificity. CD4+ contracting clones were mainly CM and EM; CD8+ ones, EMRA.

TCR alpha and TCR beta cDNA libraries with sample barcodes and UMIs came from 5'RACE using constant-segment primers. MiXCR, run by TCRdb on the 5' RACE reads, gives a single entry per CDR3 protein. The profile covers 110,000 to 150,000 distinct CDR3 sequences, with 11% to 15% appearing a single time and around 28% taken by the ten largest. The sequence was obtained from an adult woman who had mild COVID-19 (a few samples of this study predate the infection). Cell type and time point are not known. The rearrangement uses TRBV7-6 and TRBJ2-2, with a weak D call TRBD2 (6 bases). Sequencing input: PBMCs or a T cell subset sorted from them (not recorded which). Here the CDR3 DNA reads TGTGCCAGCAGCCACGGGAGAGGGGTGGACACCGGGGAGCTGTTTTTT. Its translation is CASSHGRGVDTGELFF.